This T cell receptor beta chain is drawn from a study of PD-1 blockade in classical Hodgkin lymphoma (dated by TCRdb to the early 2020s). Turning to the overall study: Nivolumab dosing was 3 mg/kg intravenously every 2 weeks, continuing until either disease progression or unacceptable toxicity. The study used TCR beta sequencing and CyTOF to define a peripheral blood immune signature of response to PD-1 blockade in classical Hodgkin lymphoma. The paper as a whole reports these results and caveats: Baseline TCR diversity was reported to be lower in newly diagnosed patients than in healthy donors and to be lower still in relapsed/refractory patients. Among trial patients, those achieving complete response had baseline diversity similar to that of newly diagnosed patients, while diversity was significantly lower in partial responders and progressors. By C4D1, a significant rise was seen in CD4+ TCR diversity but not in CD8+ TCR diversity (p=0.0027 vs p=0.16), and the rise was most apparent among complete responders (p=0.02). The study was limited to a single clinical trial cohort, and causes of repertoire differences, possibly disease activity or prior therapy, remained undefined. Diversity was lower in patients who began nivolumab less than 1 year after ASCT, so these patients were left out of later analyses to avoid confounding by immune reconstitution.

A remark on this clone: What this receptor recognizes is not known. No base quality values were provided; no much bigger clone lies one nucleotide off.

The sample's time point, from its label and the paper: cycle 4 day 1 (C4D1), after five to seven weeks of nivolumab. Every trial patient had relapsed after autologous stem cell transplantation, and cohorts A, B and C differed in prior brentuximab vedotin exposure. A total of 56 patients with relapsed/refractory classical Hodgkin lymphoma made up the trial cohort, and each patient's best overall response was complete response, partial response or progressive disease. In the multi-cohort phase II CheckMate 205 trial, trial patients received single-agent nivolumab. An independent review committee assessed best overall response by applying the 2007 International Working Group response criteria. Trial PBMCs were collected just before the start of nivolumab (C1D1) and during therapy at cycle 2 day 1 and cycle 4 day 1. Peripheral blood was collected in 8 mL Vacutainer Cell Preparation Tubes, from which PBMCs were isolated by centrifugation and then cryopreserved.

The Qiagen DNeasy kit was used to extract genomic DNA both from unsorted PBMCs and from the negatively selected CD4+ and CD8+ fractions. Amplification of TCR beta CDR3 regions was done by immunoSEQ multiplex PCR with primers that anneal to V and J segments. A synthetic immune receptor repertoire was used to minimize amplification bias, and any residual bias was removed computationally once sequencing was done. In the authors' own workflow: Custom Python scripts were used to quantify repertoire diversity as the Shannon entropy index. Unsorted, CD4+ and CD8+ repertoires were examined separately, except in combined analyses, for which CD4+ and CD8+ sequences were merged in silico. A clone counted as expanded when the clone's frequency after treatment rose at least 2-fold relative to C1D1, and clones undetected at baseline were given a pseudocount of 0.5. Singleton clones were defined as clones with 0 or 1 copy at C1D1, and non-singleton clones were defined as clones with 2 or more copies. By matching protein sequences in sorted samples from the same patient, clones expanded in unsorted samples were annotated as CD4+, CD8+ or unknown. Wilcoxon tests on paired samples were used to test diversity changes from C1D1 to C4D1. TCRdb's version of the immuneACCESS table is confined to in-frame rearrangements and falls short of the full clone set. An unresolved V gene accounts for under half of the shortfall where checked; the remainder is of unknown origin. Clone size and V and J calls were adopted from that table, with D and trimming inferred from the DNA. The sample profile shows about 110,000 clones; over 85% of them were found once. The ten biggest clones cover over 15% of the sample.

The receptor was derived from a human donor with classical Hodgkin lymphoma. Specimen: peripheral blood mononuclear cells (PBMCs), collected before the fourth cycle of nivolumab.

The nucleotide sequence is given as TGTGCCAGCAGTCGACCCGGGAGGAGCACAGATACGCAGTATTTT. It translates as CASSRPGRSTDTQYF. The rearrangement combines TRBV6-5 with TRBJ2-3, with TRBD2 identical over 7 junction bases. CDR3 length: 15 amino acids, cysteine to phenylalanine. This entry keeps only the CDR3 DNA: 45 bases, framed from base 1. The germline V gene supplies CDR1 MNHEY and CDR2 SVGAGI. For this chain, trimming is 5 bases at the V end and 0 bases at the J end, and the number of junction bases without a gene match is 5.